This entry is about one T cell receptor beta chain. The data belong to a study of control samples from healthy donors and cancer patients. Profiled with immunoSEQ multiplex PCR; TCRdb holds only in-frame clones, not every one. The sample yields about 130,000 clones, 91% seen once. The length of the CDR3 is 14 residues. From germline, CDR1 is MRHNA and CDR2 SNTAGT. The V segment lost 2 bases and the J segment 1 base; nucleotides outside the gene matches: 1. The receptor was derived from a man aged 18 to 29 in good health. The rearrangement joins TRBV6-4 to TRBJ1-1; 7 nucleotides agree with TRBD1. The specimen was blood. The CDR3 loop reads CASSDGTENTEAFF. As DNA, the CDR3 is TGTGCCAGCAGTGACGGGACAGAGAACACTGAAGCTTTCTTT.